This T cell receptor (beta chain) comes out of a study of cytomegalovirus exposure and HLA in healthy donors (TCRdb year 2017). Study-wide context: According to an earlier analysis of 587 of the donors, about 179 million T cells yielded over 90 million unique TCR beta sequences and around 280 Gb of sequence data. The later analysis used no new phenotypic data to find candidate immune exposures, relying instead on TCR beta sequences and their occurrence across donors. A later genetic analysis took genome-wide SNP genotypes for about 60% of the roughly 670 donors and used that subset as a discovery cohort. Using immunosequencing, the study profiled T cell repertoires from 550 to 750 subjects and related those repertoires to cytomegalovirus serostatus. A separate validation cohort of about 110 different subjects was used in addition to the approximately 700-subject first cohort. Alongside the repertoire data, information on donor age, sex, ethnicity and CMV serostatus was compiled. Of the roughly 400 genotyped donors, about 84% fell in the genetic ancestry cluster associated with self-reported Caucasian donors. To predict cytomegalovirus infection status, the study brought together high-throughput TCR immunosequencing, statistical association of individual TCRs with disease status, and machine learning. Typing coverage varied by locus: roughly 629-640 donors for A, B, C, DRB1 and DQB1; 522 for DQA1; about 590 for DPA1; roughly 450 for DPB1. Across some 400 genotyped donors of the cohort, an average of roughly 250,000 unique TCR beta nucleotide sequences per donor were sequenced, and 15% to 20% of those sequences were non-productive. The study was designed to test whether signatures of past pathogen exposure could be identified by cataloging public T cell receptors. HLA typing included class I and class II loci at four-digit resolution. Every discovery cohort repertoire had been produced on one sequencing platform. Approximately 300 gigabases of sequencing data and approximately 92 million unique TCR sequences made up an early release that covered nearly 650 HLA-typed donors. An earlier analysis of some 600 of the donors applied high-throughput TCR beta sequencing to assess whether each TCR beta V gene segment acted as functional or pseudogenic. Because of strong linkage in the cohort, roughly five DR-DQ haplotypes were treated as single units for association and clustering. To study patterns of TCR occurrence, a later analysis re-analyzed previously published TCR beta repertoires from 666 donors and added high-resolution HLA genotyping. Findings and caveats that apply to the study as a whole: In vitro tests confirmed that a few of the cytomegalovirus-associated TCR beta chains recognize cytomegalovirus antigens. The cohort was sequenced for TCR beta chains only, and without alpha or paired-chain data the features that could be detected were limited. A cluster of highly shared sequence variants was judged likely to be a technical artifact of the sequencing pipeline. The authors suggested that the approach could potentially be generalized to other disease states and immunological phenotypes. Compared with equally common non-associated chains, HLA-associated TCR beta chains in a later analysis were more clonally expanded and had lower generation probabilities. An earlier analysis of approximately 570 of the donors showed that most TCR beta V segments appeared in productive rearrangements either about 87% or about 30% of the time, which broadly matched IMGT annotations. A later analysis associated around 16,000 TCR beta sequences with specific HLA alleles at a false discovery rate of 0.05. Fewer than 20 rarely observed V segments, including chromosome 9 orphons, were excluded from the earlier analysis of some 590 of the donors because counts were too low. Several of the top co-occurrence clusters appeared to be linked to parvovirus B19, influenza, CMV and Epstein-Barr virus, according to a later analysis. When HLA alleles, especially DR and DQ, strongly co-occurred, TCR associations were difficult to assign to individual alleles. Across donors, most TCR sequences were observed very rarely, whereas some public TCRs were present in many individuals. Compared with the approximately 700-donor mean, donors in an Asian-associated ancestry cluster had fewer N-insertions in productive TCRs, according to a later genetic analysis. A further reported finding was that TCR beta sequences accurately predicted the HLA-A and HLA-B alleles for most subjects in the first cohort. Because HLA typing was missing for some donors at each locus, association tests included only the typed subset. Sequencing depth was assumed to be roughly uniform across donors in the presence/absence analyses, though that assumption may not hold. The 87-base-pair reads could not distinguish some IMGT-functional V segments, including TRBV6-2 and TRBV6-3, so those segments were excluded. In a later analysis, most CMV-associated TCR beta chains were found to appear HLA-restricted, with HLA associations seemingly driven largely by CMV exposure. In a later genetic analysis, a missense DCLRE1C variant was associated with V-gene and J-gene trimming of TCR beta chains, and the association was replicated in an independent cohort. The classifier was reported to diagnose cytomegalovirus status with high specificity and sensitivity in both the original cohort and the validation cohort. The study listed approximately 150 TCR beta chains as associated with cytomegalovirus. In a later analysis, the rate of TCR association differed among HLA loci, with DRB1 alleles having the most associated TCRs and HLA-C alleles having the fewest. CMV serostatus was the only immune exposure information available for the cohort. Correlated functional status among segregating V segments might reflect linkage disequilibrium, but an unknown experimental factor could not be ruled out.

Libraries were made using the immunoSEQ multiplex PCR assay. The multiplex PCR relied on a mix of 60 forward primers for TCR Vbeta segments and 13 reverse primers for TCR Jbeta segments. Amplification of the CDR3 region of rearranged TCR beta genes was performed with a multiplex PCR assay on genomic DNA. On the Illumina HiSeq System, the amplified TCR beta libraries were sequenced as 87-base-pair reads. The authors' analysis ran thus. A later analysis counted about 80 million unique TCR beta chains across the 550 to 750 repertoires, and roughly 9.9 million of these chains were shared by at least two donors. A nearest-neighbor algorithm error-corrected the raw reads and collapsed the reads into unique sequences, merging closely related sequences to remove PCR and sequencing errors. CDR3 sequences were aligned to IMGT reference sequences to assign V, D and J gene segments. For a sequence to be retained, a match of at least six nucleotides to both a V gene segment and a J gene segment was required. Rearrangements were classified as productive when the CDR3 lacked stop codons and remained in frame with V and J, and all other rearrangements were classified as non-productive. Following IMGT convention, CDR3 was defined as the stretch from the second conserved V-encoded cysteine up to the conserved J-encoded phenylalanine. The earlier analysis of some 600 of the donors excluded sequences that lacked an unambiguous match to a single V gene segment. In an earlier analysis of roughly 600 of the donors, a V segment was called functional when productive rearrangements were above 56.7%, and segregating when the standard deviation between donors exceeded 5%. To diagnose cytomegalovirus status from the catalog of TCR beta chain sequences, a statistical classification framework was built. In a later analysis, V and J genes were assigned by comparing TCR nucleotide sequences against IMGT/GENE-DB human TR gene sequences. In a later analysis, CDR3 sequences and most-parsimonious VDJ recombination scenarios were assigned using the TCRdist pipeline. In a later analysis, each TCR beta chain was defined by its CDR3 amino acid sequence together with its V-gene family, and reads lacking a unique V-gene family were excluded. A later analysis removed several hundred highly shared, low-generation-probability nucleotide sequences to deal with suspected cross-contamination and a sequencing artifact. In a later analysis, a clonal expansion index for each public chain was calculated from normalized within-repertoire ranks of inferred template counts. Generation probabilities in a later analysis came from a VDJ recombination model fitted to out-of-frame rearrangements, and those results were checked against IGoR. In a later analysis, TCR-TCR, TCR-HLA and TCR-CMV co-occurrence was scored with hypergeometric tests, and a repertoire-size bias correction was applied to TCR pairs. False discovery rates were estimated in a later analysis by permuting HLA or CMV assignments 20 times. In a later analysis, co-occurring TCRs were grouped using DBSCAN, with TCRdist sequence similarity added in when clustering inside HLA-allele-positive subsets. For co-occurrence clustering, repertoires with fewer than 30,000 or more than 120,000 public chains were excluded, along with about five repertoires with anomalous nucleotide sharing. TCRdb limited this immuneACCESS table to in-frame rearrangements with V and J called. A share of clones is missing; checked studies link under half to unresolved V genes, and the rest is unexplained. The V and J calls and clone size come from that table; D and trimming were worked out from the DNA. The sample contains more than 100,000 clones, around 72% of them found a single time. The biggest ten clones account for less than 4.5% of the sample.

The cohort comprised more than 550 healthy bone marrow donors. At the time of sampling, every cohort member was nominally healthy, though immune exposures that went unrecorded were likely present. The donor was CMV seropositive and was included in the group of 270 or so seropositive cohort members. Each donor provided a peripheral blood sample, and peripheral blood mononuclear cells were used for TCR beta sequencing. The Qiagen DNeasy Blood Extraction Kit was used to extract genomic DNA from the blood cell samples. Trimming takes 5 bases from V and 5 bases from J, and the germline ends sit 21 bases apart. From the cysteine up to the phenylalanine, the CDR3 has a length of 15 residues. CDR3 DNA is the only sequence kept; it has 45 bases, read in frame from the first base. In the germline V gene, CDR1 corresponds to SQVTM and CDR2 to ANQGSEA. About this clone: Which antigen it targets is not known. No base-level quality is on record; no much larger clone is a single base apart.

Source material: PBMCs. The rearranged segments are TRBV29-1 and TRBJ1-1; the D gene is perhaps TRBD1, on 6 matching bases. The sequence came from a man aged 50-59 years in good health and CMV-seropositive. At the DNA level, the sequence is TGCAGCGTTTTAAGGTCAGGGGCGAGGGGAACTGAAGCTTTCTTT. Translated, this is CSVLRSGARGTEAFF.